This is a list of T cell receptor beta chains from one sample in a study of shared clonotypes between healthy human individuals. Here immunoSEQ multiplex PCR was the method, and the copy in TCRdb shows in-frame clones only, minus some. The table shows around 980,000 clones, with about four fifths occurring only once. The sample consisted of memory CD4+ T cells from PBMCs. The receptors shown here come from a man aged 18-30 years in good health. Some clones in this sample may be carry-over from other donors' samples. Each CDR3 is given with its conserved first and last residue. The D gene is left open where the match is weak. Some rows have no size entry. The others give once, few or many, or a class for an expanded clone.

cdr3_nt cdr3_aa clone_size j_call v_call d_call
TGTGCCAGCAGCCCCCGACAGGGTTTGCACGAGCAGTACTTC CASSPRQGLHEQYF NA TRBJ2-7 TRBV7-2 TRBD1
TGTGCCAGCAGCGCAGACAGGGCTGGAAACACCATATATTTT CASSADRAGNTIYF NA TRBJ1-3 TRBV7-2 TRBD1
TGTGCCAGCAGTCTAGCGGGAGTAAGAAACGAGCAGTACTTC CASSLAGVRNEQYF NA TRBJ2-7 TRBV28 TRBD2
TGTGCCAGCACCAAGATAAATGAGCAGTTCTTC CASTKINEQFF few TRBJ2-1 TRBV2 NA
TGTACCATCAGTGAGTCGGGTAGGGACCATGAAGCTTTCTTT CTISESGRDHEAFF NA TRBJ1-1 TRBV10-3 NA
TGTGCCAGCAGCTCCAGACCGGGACGACTGTTTTTT CASSSRPGRLFF NA TRBJ1-4 TRBV11-2 NA
TGTGCCAGCAGTGGTAGGGGGCTTGGTGAAAAACTGTTTTTT CASSGRGLGEKLFF once TRBJ1-4 TRBV25-1 TRBD1
TGTGCCAGCAGCTCTTCGAGGGTGGCCGGGGAGCTGTTTTTT CASSSSRVAGELFF NA TRBJ2-2 TRBV7-2 NA
TGTGCCTGGAGTTCCGGGACATCTAATTATGGCTACACCTTC CAWSSGTSNYGYTF NA TRBJ1-2 TRBV30 NA
TGTGCCAGCAGCCTAGGCAATGAGCAGTTCTTC CASSLGNEQFF once TRBJ2-1 TRBV9 NA
TGTGCCAGCAGCTTAGCGCCCGGTTTGGCCCAGTACTTC CASSLAPGLAQYF NA TRBJ2-5 TRBV7-6 NA
TGTGCCAGCAGTACTGAGAATTCACCCCTCCACTTT CASSTENSPLHF NA TRBJ1-6 TRBV7-9 NA
TGTGCCAGCAGCGTCTCTATTCAGGGCCTGGAAGGAAACACCATATATTTT CASSVSIQGLEGNTIYF NA TRBJ1-3 TRBV9 NA
TGCAGTGCTAGCTCCCCCTACGAGCAGTACTTC CSASSPYEQYF few TRBJ2-7 TRBV20-1 NA
TGTGCCAGCAGCCCATCTCATCGCGGGACACTTAACACCGGGGAGCTGTTTTTT CASSPSHRGTLNTGELFF NA TRBJ2-2 TRBV5-4 NA
TGTGCCAGCAGCGCAGACAGATTCTCCTACGAGCAGTACTTC CASSADRFSYEQYF NA TRBJ2-7 TRBV7-2 NA
TGTGCCAGCAGTTACCCTCAGAAGGACGGGAAGTATGGCTACACCTTC CASSYPQKDGKYGYTF NA TRBJ1-2 TRBV6-5 NA
TGTGCCAGCAGCCAAGAGGCTAGCGGGGCCCACTACGAGCAGTACTTC CASSQEASGAHYEQYF NA TRBJ2-7 TRBV4-2 TRBD2
TGTGCCAGCAGCTCGCCTGGAGCCGGGGAGCTGTTTTTT CASSSPGAGELFF NA TRBJ2-2 TRBV11-3 NA
TGTGCCAGCAGTGCCCGGACAGGGCGAACCTACGAGCAGTACTTC CASSARTGRTYEQYF many TRBJ2-7 TRBV27 TRBD1
TGTGCCAGCAGCCAGGGGGCAGCGGTAGCGAACACTGAAGCTTTCTTT CASSQGAAVANTEAFF NA TRBJ1-1 TRBV5-4 TRBD1
TGTGCCAGCAGTTTAGGGAATCAGTTTAGTGGCTACACCTTC CASSLGNQFSGYTF few TRBJ1-2 TRBV28 NA
TGTGCCAGCAGTTTAAGGGTGATGTCTGAAGCTTTCTTT CASSLRVMSEAFF many TRBJ1-1 TRBV27 NA
TGTGCCAGCAGCTCGACTAGCGGGAGAGGCTACGAGCAGTACTTC CASSSTSGRGYEQYF NA TRBJ2-7 TRBV7-3 TRBD2
TGTGCCAGCAGTTTCGCGGAGTATGGCTACACCTTC CASSFAEYGYTF NA TRBJ1-2 TRBV28 NA
TGCGCCAGCAGCTTTTTCACTAGCGGGTCCTACAATGAGCAGTTCTTC CASSFFTSGSYNEQFF NA TRBJ2-1 TRBV5-1 TRBD2
TGTGCCAGCAGTGAACAGTACAATGAGCAGTTCTTC CASSEQYNEQFF NA TRBJ2-1 TRBV6-1 NA
TGTGCCAGCAGCTCGGGACGGGGGAACTATGGCTACACCTTC CASSSGRGNYGYTF NA TRBJ1-2 TRBV11-2 NA
TGTGCCAGCAGGAGCGGGAGGGCCCTCCCCGGGGAGCTGTTTTTT CASRSGRALPGELFF NA TRBJ2-2 TRBV27 TRBD2
TGCAGCGCTGCCCCCGGGACAGCATACGAGCAGTACTTC CSAAPGTAYEQYF NA TRBJ2-7 TRBV29-1 TRBD1
TGTGCCAGCAGTCCCGGCAGGGCAGATTACTATGGCTACACCTTC CASSPGRADYYGYTF NA TRBJ1-2 TRBV2 NA
TGTGCCAGCAGTTTGGGTGGGGGGGCCAGCAATCAGCCCCAGCATTTT CASSLGGGASNQPQHF NA TRBJ1-5 TRBV28 NA
TGTGCCAGCTCACGAGGCAGCAGCAATCAGCCCCAGCATTTT CASSRGSSNQPQHF NA TRBJ1-5 TRBV18 NA
TGCGCCAGCAGCTTGGAGCCCCGGTCGACCGGGGAGCTGTTTTTT CASSLEPRSTGELFF NA TRBJ2-2 TRBV5-1 NA
TGTGCCAGCACCCCTTCGTCGGGGAAGCTCGACGAGCAGTACTTC CASTPSSGKLDEQYF NA TRBJ2-7 TRBV28 NA
TGTGCCAGCAGTTTTGACAGGGTACGACTTTACTATGGCTACACCTTC CASSFDRVRLYYGYTF NA TRBJ1-2 TRBV28 TRBD1
TGCGCCAGCAGCTTGGGGTGGACAGACTATGGCTACACCTTC CASSLGWTDYGYTF NA TRBJ1-2 TRBV5-1 NA
TGTGCCAGCAGTTATTCGGCTTGGGGCTACGAGCAGTACTTC CASSYSAWGYEQYF NA TRBJ2-7 TRBV6-5 NA
TGTGCCAGCAGCTTTATGAGGGGGTCACAAGAGACCCAGTACTTC CASSFMRGSQETQYF NA TRBJ2-5 TRBV11-1 NA
TGTGCCAGCAGCGCGGGACTAGCGGGAGTGGCGAGAGGAAACATTCAGTACTTC CASSAGLAGVARGNIQYF once TRBJ2-4 TRBV9 TRBD2
TGTGCCAGTAGTCGAACGAACACTGAAGCTTTCTTT CASSRTNTEAFF NA TRBJ1-1 TRBV19 NA
TGTGCCAGCAGAGCTGGCCGTTTGGGCACTGAAGCTTTCTTT CASRAGRLGTEAFF NA TRBJ1-1 TRBV6-1 NA
TGCGCCAGCAGCTTTCTTGGTGGGTACAATGAGCAGTTCTTC CASSFLGGYNEQFF NA TRBJ2-1 TRBV5-1 NA
TGTGCCAGCAGCTTATACGGGAGCTCCTACGAGCAGTACTTC CASSLYGSSYEQYF many TRBJ2-7 TRBV11-1 NA
TGTGCCAGCAGCCCACAGGGCGGGGGCCAAGAGACCCAGTACTTC CASSPQGGGQETQYF NA TRBJ2-5 TRBV7-9 NA
TGTGCCAGCACTCCCGGGGGAACGGGATGGGTCGGCATTCAGTACTTC CASTPGGTGWVGIQYF NA TRBJ2-4 TRBV28 NA
TGTGCCAGCAGCCCCGGACAGGCGGGGAACACTGAAGCTTTCTTT CASSPGQAGNTEAFF many TRBJ1-1 TRBV4-2 TRBD1
TGTGCCAGCAGCTTAGGGCTGAAAGCCTATGAGCAGTTCTTC CASSLGLKAYEQFF NA TRBJ2-1 TRBV11-2 NA
TGTGCCAGCTCACTTAAGACCGGGGAGCTGTTTTTT CASSLKTGELFF NA TRBJ2-2 TRBV18 NA
TGTGCCAGCAGCTTAGTCTTAGGCAATGAGCAGTTCTTC CASSLVLGNEQFF NA TRBJ2-1 TRBV7-6 NA